The clone carrying this T cell receptor beta chain was recorded many times. Its antigen is not identified. This sample was taken from a study of T cells in Graves' hyperthyroidism and ophthalmopathy. Study observations and caveats: Appearing also in blood were most of the thyroid clonotypes expanded above 0.001. In validation, the model predicted ophthalmopathy. These predictions came a median roughly 6.5 months before onset.

TCR beta CDR3 sequences were amplified from RNA transcripts. First-round RT-PCR with HTBI primers amplified the TCR CDR3 region. TCRdb passed the multiplex PCR reads through MiXCR, listing each CDR3 protein once. The repertoire holds some 690,000 distinct CDR3 sequences, with 15% to 20% as singletons. Between the trimmed V and J ends, which lost 1 base and 4 bases, there was a span of 13 bases. The length of the CDR3 is 15 residues. Graves' hyperthyroidism was deemed stable absent ophthalmopathy progression within 18 months. Together with thyroid ultrasound, orbital computed tomography, serum thyroxine and TRAb, clinical symptoms were used for diagnoses.

The TCR was taken from a man aged 50 to 60 with Graves' hyperthyroidism. Sequenced sample: blood. This chain uses TRBV12-3 or TRBV12-4 with TRBJ1-1; TRBD1 is a possible D gene (6 bases). The CDR3 here is CASSLEGGASTEAFF. In DNA, the CDR3 is TGTGCCAGCAGTTTAGAGGGGGGCGCGAGCACTGAAGCTTTCTTT.